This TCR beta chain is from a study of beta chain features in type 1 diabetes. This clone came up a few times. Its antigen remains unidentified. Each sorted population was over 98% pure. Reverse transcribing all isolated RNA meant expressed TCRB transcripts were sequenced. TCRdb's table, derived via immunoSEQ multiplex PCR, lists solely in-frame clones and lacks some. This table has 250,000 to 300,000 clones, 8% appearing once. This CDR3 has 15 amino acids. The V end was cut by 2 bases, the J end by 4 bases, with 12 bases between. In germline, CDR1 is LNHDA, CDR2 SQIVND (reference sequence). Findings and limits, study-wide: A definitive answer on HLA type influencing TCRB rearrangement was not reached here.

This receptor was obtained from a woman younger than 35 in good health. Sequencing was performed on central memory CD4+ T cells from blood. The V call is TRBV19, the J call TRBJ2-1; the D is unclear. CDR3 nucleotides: TGTGCCAGTAGTATAAGGGCAGGCCATTACAATGAGCAGTTCTTC. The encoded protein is CASSIRAGHYNEQFF.